The 3 T cell receptor beta chains presented below share a single source sample, sequenced in a study of T cell responses to AZD1222 COVID-19 vaccine. Clones were read by immunoSEQ multiplex PCR, and TCRdb kept only the in-frame ones, dropping some. The sample yields under 200,000 clones, 90% to 95% seen once. This specimen was peripheral blood, taken on day 0 of MenACWY control vaccination. These receptors all come from an adult in good health.

The genes are TRBV28 and TRBJ2-2; D is perhaps TRBD1 (5 bases). The V end lost 2 bases, the J end lost 5 bases, and 15 bases lay between the germline ends. CDR1 and CDR2 from the germline V gene are MDHEN and SYDVKM. The CDR3 length is 16 residues. CDR3 protein: CASSLPDGQGTGELFF. Written as DNA, the CDR3 is TGTGCCAGCAGTTTACCGGACGGGCAGGGAACCGGGGAGCTGTTTTTT.

The sample holds a few counts of this clone. The V and J genes are TRBV9 and TRBJ1-6; D not certain. CDR1 SGDLS and CDR2 YYNGEE come from the germline V gene. Between the trimmed V and J ends, which lost 0 bases and 7 bases, there was a span of 11 bases. CDR3 size: 15 residues. CDR3 bases: TGTGCCAGCAGCGTAGTGGGGAGACTGAATTCACCCCTCCACTTT. Residues: CASSVVGRLNSPLHF. Based on the CDR3 plus reference TRBV9 and TRBJ1-6, the full variable domain is DSGVTQTPKHLITATGQRVTLRCSPRSGDLSVYWYQQSLDQGLQFLIQYYNGEERAKGNILERFSAQQFPDLHSELNLSSLELGDSALYFCASSVVGRLNSPLHFGNGTRLTVT.

The rearrangement uses TRBV24-1 and TRBJ1-2; no reliable D call. The CDR3 sequence is 15 residues long. From germline, CDR1 is KGHDR and CDR2 SFDVKD. Deletions cut 1 base from V and 7 bases from J, with 15 bases between. CDR3 coding DNA: TGTGCCACCAGTGATTTAGAGGGCCCCGAGAGTGGCTACACCTTC. As protein: CATSDLEGPESGYTF.